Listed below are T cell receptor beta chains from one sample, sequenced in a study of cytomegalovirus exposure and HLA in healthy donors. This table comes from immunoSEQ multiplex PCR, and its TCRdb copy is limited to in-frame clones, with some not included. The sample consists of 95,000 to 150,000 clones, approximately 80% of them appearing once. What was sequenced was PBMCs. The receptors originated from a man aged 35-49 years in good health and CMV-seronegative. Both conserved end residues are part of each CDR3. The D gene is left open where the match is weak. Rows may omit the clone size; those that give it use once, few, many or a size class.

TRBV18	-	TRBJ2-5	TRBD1	TGTGCCAGCTCACCTCGGACAGGGACCCAAGAGACCCAGTACTTC	CASSPRTGTQETQYF
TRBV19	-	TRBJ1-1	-	TGTGCCAGTAGTATAGAGGAGGCAACGAACACTGAAGCTTTCTTT	CASSIEEATNTEAFF
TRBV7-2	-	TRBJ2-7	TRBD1	TGTGCCAGCAGCTTGGCCAGGGGGCAGTGGGAGCAGTACTTC	CASSLARGQWEQYF
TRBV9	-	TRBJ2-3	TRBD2	TGTGCCAGCAGCGTAGGGGCGGGGGGCTCCACAGATACGCAGTATTTT	CASSVGAGGSTDTQYF
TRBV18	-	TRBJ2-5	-	TGTGCCAGCTCACCAACGTTCGGGGAGACCCAGTACTTC	CASSPTFGETQYF
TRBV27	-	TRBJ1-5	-	TGTGCCAGCAAGGCTGACAGGAGACTCTCGTCCCAGCATTTT	CASKADRRLSSQHF
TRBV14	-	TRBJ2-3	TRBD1	TGTGCCAGCAGGATCACAGGGGCGGATACGCAGTATTTT	CASRITGADTQYF
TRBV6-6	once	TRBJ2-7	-	TGTGCCAGCACCGAACGCCATTTAGGAGGAGAGCAGTACTTC	CASTERHLGGEQYF
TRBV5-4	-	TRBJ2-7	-	TGTGCCAGCAGCCTGGGGAGTAACACCTACGAGCAGTACTTC	CASSLGSNTYEQYF
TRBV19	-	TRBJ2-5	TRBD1	TGTGCCACCGGTTCAGGGGGCGCGGACGAGACCCAGTACTTC	CATGSGGADETQYF
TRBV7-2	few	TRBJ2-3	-	TGTGCCAGCAGCTTGGCTAGCTTCCGCACAGATACGCAGTATTTT	CASSLASFRTDTQYF
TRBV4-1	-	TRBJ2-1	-	TGCGCCAGCAGCCAAGACAGTAATGAGCAGTTCTTC	CASSQDSNEQFF